The clone carrying this TCR beta chain was observed a few times. Its target is unknown. Sequential positive selection took CD4 T cells first, then CD8 T cells. Both TRBC1 and TRBC2 were covered by a beta constant-region primer of two equimolar oligonucleotides. The ligated cDNA underwent four PCR rounds using SP2 and nested alpha and beta constant-region primers. MiXCR was run by TCRdb on the UMI-ligation and nested PCR reads, yielding one entry per CDR3 protein. The data hold approximately 100,000 distinct CDR3 sequences, with approximately 14% observed a single time. This entry belongs to a study of naive and memory T cell subsets. Study results and caveats: A few larger clonotypes appeared in naive repertoires, especially CD8, possibly memory cells re-expressing CD45RA.

From germline, CDR1 is MDHEN and CDR2 SYDVKM. The trim removed 3 bases at V and 3 bases at J, leaving 10 bases unmatched. The CDR3 is 16 amino acids. Material: naive CD8+ T cells from blood. This chain links TRBV28 with TRBJ2-7, with 8 bases lining up with TRBD1. This sequence was found in a human donor in good health. The CDR3 region has the DNA TGTGCCAGCAGTTTGTCCCCGCCAGGACAGGGCTACGAGCAGTACTTC. Protein: CASSLSPPGQGYEQYF.